This T cell receptor (beta chain) derives from a study of Ad26.COV2.S vaccination and SARS-CoV-2 variants. The CDR3 has 14 amino acids. The germline V gene has CDR1 GTSNPN and CDR2 SVGIG (reference sequence). The V and J ends lost 5 bases and 1 base, in that order; junction bases with no gene match: 4. As regards this clone: As yet, its antigen is unknown.

As for treatment: roughly 20 received Ad26.COV2.S at low or high dose, single or two shots; about 5 received placebo; per-sample allocation not given. Day 63 after the first injection of vaccine or placebo was the sampling time. The individual, an adult aged 18-55 years, was a donor in Boston. General study results and limits: Total responses of T cells may have been underestimated by the analyses of TCR breadth and depth.

TCRdb's copy holds only in-frame clones and misses some; the assay was immunoSEQ multiplex PCR. The profile shows hundreds of thousands of clones, 88% of them singletons. This sequence joins TRBV30 and TRBJ2-3; 9 positions agree with TRBD2. This material consisted of peripheral blood, taken in a trial of Ad26.COV2.S vaccine versus placebo. The clonotype comes from a person aged 18-65 years who received the Ad26.COV2.S COVID-19 vaccine or a placebo. The CDR3 nucleotides are TGTGCCTGGGTCGAGCGGGGGGGCACAGATACGCAGTATTTT. It yields the protein CAWVERGGTDTQYF.